This is a list of T cell receptor beta chains from one sample in a study of shared clonotypes between healthy human individuals. Profiled with immunoSEQ multiplex PCR; TCRdb holds only in-frame clones, not every one. The table has about 1 million clones, roughly 74% seen once; the top ten hold 0.4% to 0.55%. The specimen sequenced was memory CD4+ T cells from PBMCs. These TCRs come from a man aged 18 to 30 in good health. Some clones in this sample may be carry-over from other donors' samples. The CDR3 runs from the conserved cysteine through the conserved F or W. The D gene is left open where the match is weak. Only some rows state a clone size, as once, few, many or a class for expanded clones.

CDR3aa: CASSPGQGWNTEAFF
CDR3nt: TGTGCCAGCAGCCCAGGACAGGGGTGGAACACTGAAGCTTTCTTT
j_gene: TRBJ1-1
d_gene: TRBD1
len: 15
abundance: once
v_gene: TRBV5-6

CDR3aa: CASSLAPNRGLEQYF
CDR3nt: TGTGCCAGCAGCTTAGCTCCAAACCGGGGCCTCGAGCAGTACTTC
j_gene: TRBJ2-7
d_gene: -
len: 15
abundance: -
v_gene: TRBV11-2

CDR3aa: CASSLVAGVSSAFF
CDR3nt: TGTGCCAGCAGCTTAGTTGCAGGGGTTAGCTCAGCTTTCTTT
j_gene: TRBJ1-1
d_gene: -
len: 14
abundance: -
v_gene: TRBV7-2

CDR3aa: CASSRGGNTEAFF
CDR3nt: TGTGCCAGCAGCAGAGGGGGGAACACTGAAGCTTTCTTT
j_gene: TRBJ1-1
d_gene: -
len: 13
abundance: once
v_gene: TRBV7-9

CDR3aa: CASSFRQGNEKLFF
CDR3nt: TGTGCCAGCAGCTTCAGACAGGGGAATGAAAAACTGTTTTTT
j_gene: TRBJ1-4
d_gene: TRBD1
len: 14
abundance: -
v_gene: TRBV11-2

CDR3aa: CASSSTGHYGYTF
CDR3nt: TGTGCCAGTAGTTCAACAGGGCACTATGGCTACACCTTC
j_gene: TRBJ1-2
d_gene: -
len: 13
abundance: -
v_gene: TRBV19

CDR3aa: CASSSPGHPYEQYF
CDR3nt: TGTGCCAGCAGTTCTCCGGGACACCCCTACGAGCAGTACTTC
j_gene: TRBJ2-7
d_gene: -
len: 14
abundance: few
v_gene: TRBV28

CDR3aa: CSGSNTEAFF
CDR3nt: TGCAGCGGGTCCAACACTGAAGCTTTCTTT
j_gene: TRBJ1-1
d_gene: -
len: 10
abundance: few
v_gene: TRBV29-1

CDR3aa: CASRNRGLRETQYF
CDR3nt: TGTGCCAGCAGGAACAGGGGGCTAAGGGAGACCCAGTACTTC
j_gene: TRBJ2-5
d_gene: TRBD1
len: 14
abundance: many
v_gene: TRBV7-3

CDR3aa: CASSLPRDSQQYF
CDR3nt: TGTGCCAGCAGTTTACCCCGGGACAGCCAACAGTATTTT
j_gene: TRBJ2-3
d_gene: TRBD1
len: 13
abundance: once
v_gene: TRBV28

CDR3aa: CASSNTLYEQYF
CDR3nt: TGTGCCAGCAGCAACACACTCTACGAGCAGTACTTC
j_gene: TRBJ2-7
d_gene: -
len: 12
abundance: -
v_gene: TRBV21-1

CDR3aa: CAGGTQETQYF
CDR3nt: TGTGCCGGAGGGACCCAAGAGACCCAGTACTTC
j_gene: TRBJ2-5
d_gene: -
len: 11
abundance: -
v_gene: TRBV30

CDR3aa: CASSLGQINTEAFF
CDR3nt: TGTGCCAGCAGCTTAGGACAGATCAACACTGAAGCTTTCTTT
j_gene: TRBJ1-1
d_gene: -
len: 14
abundance: -
v_gene: TRBV7-2

CDR3aa: CAISANPQIYGYTF
CDR3nt: TGTGCCATCAGCGCAAATCCCCAGATCTATGGCTACACCTTC
j_gene: TRBJ1-2
d_gene: -
len: 14
abundance: many
v_gene: TRBV10-3

CDR3aa: CASSRGPITDTQYF
CDR3nt: TGTGCCAGCAGCCGTGGGCCGATCACAGATACGCAGTATTTT
j_gene: TRBJ2-3
d_gene: -
len: 14
abundance: -
v_gene: TRBV11-2

CDR3aa: CASSRAGGTRAQTQYF
CDR3nt: TGTGCCAGTAGTAGAGCGGGAGGAACGAGGGCTCAGACCCAGTACTTC
j_gene: TRBJ2-5
d_gene: TRBD2
len: 16
abundance: -
v_gene: TRBV19

CDR3aa: CASSSRLAGDSEQFF
CDR3nt: TGTGCCAGCAGCTCTAGACTAGCGGGAGACAGTGAGCAGTTCTTC
j_gene: TRBJ2-1
d_gene: TRBD2
len: 15
abundance: -
v_gene: TRBV5-4

CDR3aa: CASSARTAGNTIYF
CDR3nt: TGTGCCAGCAGCGCCAGGACAGCTGGAAACACCATATATTTT
j_gene: TRBJ1-3
d_gene: -
len: 14
abundance: -
v_gene: TRBV14